The entry below gives a single T cell receptor beta chain sequence along with its context. Its recognized antigen is unknown. A commercial ELISA kit detecting HCMV-specific IgG in serum was used to determine HCMV serostatus. Ficoll density gradient centrifugation was used to isolate peripheral blood mononuclear cells from blood. The data originate from a study of T cells expressing NK-cell markers (dated by TCRdb to the early 2020s). Regarding the research as a whole: In sorted CD3+CD56+NKG2C+, CD3+CD56+NKG2C- and CD3+CD56-NKG2C+ T-cell subsets from several donors, TCR beta-chain repertoires were profiled. The study sequenced eight donors, all healthy volunteers chosen at random: three men and five women. Among the eight sequenced donors, only one was HCMV-seronegative, while the other seven were HCMV-seropositive. Sequencing of the libraries produced 2 x 150 bp reads on Illumina HiSeq 2000/2500, MiSeq or NextSeq.

The CDR3 spans 14 residues, from the cysteine through the phenylalanine. No DNA accompanies this entry. The sample was run on an Illumina HiSeq 2000. The TCR beta cDNA libraries were made using 5'RACE template switching, a step that added both a universal primer site and unique molecular identifiers. Priming for cDNA synthesis came from the TCR beta constant segment, and two successive PCR amplification steps followed. The published analysis was carried out like this. MIGEC handled demultiplexing of the reads and grouping by UMI, while MiTCR was used to assemble and quantify clonotypes. To exclude erroneous sequences, any TCR cDNA sequence not supported by at least two reads was discarded. Downstream repertoire analysis used the tcR package, and clonotypes were matched across fractions by CDR3 nucleotide sequence plus V segment. VDJmatch was used to annotate antigen specificity against VDJdb, with one amino acid substitution in CDR3 allowed. Each entry corresponds to one CDR3 protein sequence from reads that TCRdb reprocessed, and DNA is not given. It is TCRdb's table, rather than the study itself, that gives the V and J calls and clone size. This sample's table contains about 460,000 distinct CDR3 sequences. The ten most abundant clones make up more than 1.4% of the sample.

Overall study outcomes, separate from this receptor: In over five donors, the dominant CD3+CD56+NKG2C+ clonotypes were among the top 10 CD8+ clonotypes and accounted for roughly 1.0-8% of CD8+ T cells. Whether the expanded NKG2C-expressing T cell clones were specific for HCMV antigens remained unclear. Those dominant clonotypes were again the most abundant among CD3+CD56-NKG2C+ cells in a few donors, at about 25-65%.

The TCR sequence derives from a woman aged 50 to 65 in good health. Donor details come from another sample of the same person, matched by shared clones. This chain is built from TRBV12-3 or TRBV12-4 and TRBJ1-5; TCRdb lists TRBD1, though no DNA is available to test this call. The sample consisted of blood T cells: a sorted CD56 or NKG2C T cell subset, CD4+ or CD8+ T cells, or bulk PBMC T cells (not recorded which). The CDR3 in this case is CASSSPGPLQPQHF.